This T cell receptor beta chain appears in the sequencing data of a study of blood T cells in healthy people across ages. Each sample used at least 6 million PBMCs. For the second PCR, which ran for 7 to 11 cycles, a sample-barcoded 5' primer and a J-beta primer mix were used. Template switching added a 12-random-nucleotide identifier to every cDNA molecule. TCRdb ran MiXCR on the 5' RACE reads and lists one entry per CDR3 protein. The table includes hundreds of thousands of distinct CDR3 sequences, about 43% detected once. This clonotype occurred a few times. J was trimmed by 5 bases and V by 8 bases; bases with no gene match: 11. CDR3 length: 15 residues.

This clonotype was sampled from an elderly man in good health. The gene calls are TRBV12-3 or TRBV12-4 and TRBJ2-5; 10 bases fit TRBD2. Material for sequencing was blood. CDR3 sequence: CASVVSGGAEETQYF. The CDR3 bases are TGTGCCAGCGTTGTCAGCGGGGGGGCCGAGGAGACCCAGTACTTC.